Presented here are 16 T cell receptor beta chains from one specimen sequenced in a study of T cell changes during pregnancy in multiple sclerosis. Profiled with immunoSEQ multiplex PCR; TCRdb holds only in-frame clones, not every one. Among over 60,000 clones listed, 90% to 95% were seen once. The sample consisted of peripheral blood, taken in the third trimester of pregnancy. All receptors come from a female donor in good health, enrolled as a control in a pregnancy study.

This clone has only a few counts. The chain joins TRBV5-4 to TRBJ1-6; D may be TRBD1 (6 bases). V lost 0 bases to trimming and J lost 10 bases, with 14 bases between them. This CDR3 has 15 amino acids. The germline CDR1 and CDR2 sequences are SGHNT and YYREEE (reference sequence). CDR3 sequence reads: CASSLVQGVQSPLHF. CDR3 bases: TGTGCCAGCAGCTTGGTACAGGGCGTACAGTCACCCCTCCACTTT.

CDR3 in amino acids: CASSLVLSRGSYEQYF. The CDR3 region has the DNA TGTGCCAGCAGCTTAGTCCTTTCCCGGGGGTCCTACGAGCAGTACTTC. The chain joins TRBV7-8 to TRBJ2-7; TRBD2 is a possible D gene (6 bases). Germline CDR1 and CDR2: SGHVS and FQNEAQ. The length of the CDR3 is 16 residues. V lost 1 base to trimming and J lost 1 base, with 14 bases between them.

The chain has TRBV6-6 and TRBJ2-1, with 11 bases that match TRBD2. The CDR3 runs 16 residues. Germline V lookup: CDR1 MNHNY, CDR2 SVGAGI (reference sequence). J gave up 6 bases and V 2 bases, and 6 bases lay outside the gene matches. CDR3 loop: CASSYSAGTSGNEQFF. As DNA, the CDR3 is TGTGCCAGCAGTTACAGCGCCGGGACTAGCGGCAATGAGCAGTTCTTC.

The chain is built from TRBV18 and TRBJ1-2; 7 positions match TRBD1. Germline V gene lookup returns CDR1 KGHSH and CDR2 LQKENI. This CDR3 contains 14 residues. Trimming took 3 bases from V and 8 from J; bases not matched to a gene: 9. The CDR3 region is CASSPEGARSGYTF. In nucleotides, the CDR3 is TGTGCCAGCTCACCCGAGGGGGCGCGGAGCGGCTACACCTTC.

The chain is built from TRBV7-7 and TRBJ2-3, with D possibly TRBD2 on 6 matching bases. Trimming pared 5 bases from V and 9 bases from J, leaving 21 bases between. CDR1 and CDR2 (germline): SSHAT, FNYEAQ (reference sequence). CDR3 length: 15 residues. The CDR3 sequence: CASSQSTSPGGTQYF. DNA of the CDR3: TGTGCCAGCAGCCAATCTACCTCACCCGGGGGAACGCAGTATTTT.

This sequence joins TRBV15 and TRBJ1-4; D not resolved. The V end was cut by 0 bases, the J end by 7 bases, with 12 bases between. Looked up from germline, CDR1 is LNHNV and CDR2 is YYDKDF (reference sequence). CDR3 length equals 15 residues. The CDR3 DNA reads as TGTGCCACCAGCAGAGATCGGGGTTTGAGTGAAAAACTGTTTTTT. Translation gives CATSRDRGLSEKLFF.

The CDR3 nucleotides read TGTGCCAGCAGTGAATTTGCCACGACTGATGGCTACACCTTC. Protein sequence: CASSEFATTDGYTF. The chain links TRBV6-1 to TRBJ1-2; D is unresolved. CDR3 size: 14 residues. Trimming stripped 2 bases from V and 6 bases from J, with 13 bases between. In germline, CDR1 is MNHNS, CDR2 SASEGT.

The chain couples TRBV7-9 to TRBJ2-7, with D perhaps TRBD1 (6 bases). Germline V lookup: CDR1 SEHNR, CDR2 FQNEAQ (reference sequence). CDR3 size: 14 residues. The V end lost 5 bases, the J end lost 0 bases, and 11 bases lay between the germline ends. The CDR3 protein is CASSHRTASYEQYF. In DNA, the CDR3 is TGTGCCAGCAGCCATAGGACAGCCTCCTACGAGCAGTACTTC.

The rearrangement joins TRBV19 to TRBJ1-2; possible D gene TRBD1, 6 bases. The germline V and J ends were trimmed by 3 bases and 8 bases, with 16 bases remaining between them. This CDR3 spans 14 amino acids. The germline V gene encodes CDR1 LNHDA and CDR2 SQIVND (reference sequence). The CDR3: CASSIRRGPHGYTF. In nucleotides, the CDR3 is TGTGCCAGTAGTATTCGCAGGGGACCCCACGGCTACACCTTC.

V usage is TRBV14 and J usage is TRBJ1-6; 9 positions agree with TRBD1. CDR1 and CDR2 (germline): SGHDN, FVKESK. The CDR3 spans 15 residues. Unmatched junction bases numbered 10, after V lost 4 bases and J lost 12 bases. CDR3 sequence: CASSPRMGQGIPLHF. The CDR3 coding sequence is TGTGCCAGCAGCCCCAGAATGGGACAGGGAATACCCCTCCACTTT.

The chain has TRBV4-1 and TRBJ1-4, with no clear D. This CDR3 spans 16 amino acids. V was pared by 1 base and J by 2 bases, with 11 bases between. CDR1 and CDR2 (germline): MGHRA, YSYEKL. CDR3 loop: CASSQGFTPTNEKLFF. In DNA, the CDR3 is TGCGCCAGCAGCCAAGGGTTTACTCCTACTAATGAAAAACTGTTTTTT.

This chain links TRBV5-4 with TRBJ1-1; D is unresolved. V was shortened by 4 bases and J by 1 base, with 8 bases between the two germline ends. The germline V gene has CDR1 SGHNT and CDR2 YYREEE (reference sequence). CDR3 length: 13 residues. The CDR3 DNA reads TGTGCCAGCAGCACGACATCGAACACTGAAGCTTTCTTT. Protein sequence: CASSTTSNTEAFF.

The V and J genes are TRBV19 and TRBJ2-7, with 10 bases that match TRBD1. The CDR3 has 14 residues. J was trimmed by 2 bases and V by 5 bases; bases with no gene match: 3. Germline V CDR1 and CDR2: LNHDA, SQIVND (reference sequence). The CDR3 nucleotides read TGTGCCAGTAGTGGGGGACAGGGGCCCTACGAGCAGTACTTC. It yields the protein CASSGGQGPYEQYF.

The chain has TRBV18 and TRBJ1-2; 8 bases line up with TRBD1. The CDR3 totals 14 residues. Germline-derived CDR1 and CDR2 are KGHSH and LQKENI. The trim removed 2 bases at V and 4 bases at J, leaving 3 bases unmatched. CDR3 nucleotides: TGTGCCAGCTCACCAGAGACAGGGGCCTATGGCTACACCTTC. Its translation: CASSPETGAYGYTF.

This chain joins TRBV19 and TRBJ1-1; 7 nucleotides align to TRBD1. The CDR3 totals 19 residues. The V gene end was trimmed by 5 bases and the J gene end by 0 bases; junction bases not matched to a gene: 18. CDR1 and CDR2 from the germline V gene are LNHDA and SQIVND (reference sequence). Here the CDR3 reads CASSAAPRRQGIMNTEAFF. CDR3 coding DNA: TGTGCCAGTAGTGCCGCTCCTCGTCGACAGGGAATAATGAACACTGAAGCTTTCTTT.

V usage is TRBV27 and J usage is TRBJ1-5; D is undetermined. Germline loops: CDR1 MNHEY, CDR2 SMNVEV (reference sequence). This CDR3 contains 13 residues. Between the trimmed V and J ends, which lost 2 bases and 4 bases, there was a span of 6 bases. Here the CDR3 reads CASSLDGNQPQHF. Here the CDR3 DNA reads TGTGCCAGCAGTTTAGACGGGAATCAGCCCCAGCATTTT.